This TCR beta chain was retrieved from a study of blood T cell repertoires in COVID-19. About the study: The United States, Italy and Spain supplied acute and convalescent COVID-19 samples. The analysed material was cDNA or gDNA that came from T cells, B-cell-depleted T cells, or PBMCs.

As handled by the study authors: Reference gene primer amplification gave nucleated cell count estimates. The data were produced by immunoSEQ multiplex PCR, yet TCRdb's version contains in-frame clones alone and is incomplete. V and J calls and clone size are those listed in that table; D and trimming were worked out from the DNA. Here the sample spans 150,000 to 200,000 clones, around 93% being singletons. The sequenced sample consisted of peripheral blood. The receptor was derived from a woman aged 50 to 60 with acute or convalescent COVID-19.

Written as DNA, the CDR3 is TGTGCCAGCAGCCGGACAGGGAGTGGTGGTGGCTACACCTTC. Translated, it gives CASSRTGSGGGYTF. The chain couples TRBV7-9 to TRBJ1-2; 8 nucleotides match TRBD1. CDR3 length equals 14 residues. The V segment lost 5 bases and the J segment 7 bases; nucleotides outside the gene matches: 9. Germline-derived CDR1 and CDR2 are SEHNR and FQNEAQ (reference sequence). The entire variable domain, with the rest obtained from reference TRBV7-9 and TRBJ1-2, is as follows: DTGVSQNPRHKITKRGQNVTFRCDPISEHNRLYWYRQTLGQGPEFLTYFQNEAQLEKSRLLSDRFSAERPKGSFSTLEIQRTEQGDSAMYLCASSRTGSGGGYTFGSGTRLTVV.